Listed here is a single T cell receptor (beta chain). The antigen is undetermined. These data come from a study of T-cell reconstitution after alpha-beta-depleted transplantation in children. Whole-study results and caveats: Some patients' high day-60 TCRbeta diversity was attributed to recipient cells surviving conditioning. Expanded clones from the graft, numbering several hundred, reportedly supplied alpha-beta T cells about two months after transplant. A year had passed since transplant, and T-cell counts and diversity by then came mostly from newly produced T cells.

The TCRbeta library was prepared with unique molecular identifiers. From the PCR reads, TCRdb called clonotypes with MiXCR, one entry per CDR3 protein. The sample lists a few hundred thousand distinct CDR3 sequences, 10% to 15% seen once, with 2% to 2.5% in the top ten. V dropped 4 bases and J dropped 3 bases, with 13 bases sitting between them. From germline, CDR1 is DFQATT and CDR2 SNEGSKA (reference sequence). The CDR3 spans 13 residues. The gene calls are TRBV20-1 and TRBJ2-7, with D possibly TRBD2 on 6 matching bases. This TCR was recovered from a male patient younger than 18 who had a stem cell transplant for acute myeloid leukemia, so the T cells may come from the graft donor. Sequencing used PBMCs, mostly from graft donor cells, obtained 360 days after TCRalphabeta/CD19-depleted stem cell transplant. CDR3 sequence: CSATGTAHYEQYF. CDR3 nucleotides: TGCAGTGCTACCGGGACTGCGCACTACGAGCAGTACTTC.